This T cell receptor (beta chain) was identified in a study of cytomegalovirus exposure and HLA in healthy donors. Points from the study as a whole: A later examination showed that TCR association rates differed by HLA locus, with DRB1 most and HLA-C fewest. Later genetic work tied a missense DCLRE1C variant to beta-chain V and J trimming. Associated with cytomegalovirus, according to the listing, were 170 or so TCR beta chains.

Primers for the PCR totalled 60 Vbeta and 13 Jbeta. Assay: immunoSEQ multiplex PCR; the TCRdb copy retains only in-frame clones and omits some. The repertoire consists of more than 150,000 clones, with 76% occurring once and the leading ten covering 2% to 3%. Comment on this clone: The target antigen is unknown.

Sequencing was performed on PBMCs. This sequence originates from a woman aged 30 to 39 in good health and CMV-seropositive.

CDR3 nucleotide sequence: TGTGCCAGCAGCCCTTTAGCGGGGAGTCGGGATACGCAGTATTTT. Translated, it gives CASSPLAGSRDTQYF. The chain combines TRBV7-2 with TRBJ2-3, with TRBD2 matching 8 bases. Trimming took 5 bases from V and 6 from J; bases not matched to a gene: 10. Germline CDR1 and CDR2: SGHTA and FQGNSA. This CDR3 spans 15 amino acids. Supplemented by reference TRBV7-2 and TRBJ2-3, the full variable domain reads GAGVSQSPSNKVTEKGKDVELRCDPISGHTALYWYRQSLGQGLEFLIYFQGNSAPDKSGLPSDRFSAERTGGSVSTLTIQRTQQEDSAVYLCASSPLAGSRDTQYFGPGTRLTVL.